This T cell receptor beta chain stems from a study of cytomegalovirus exposure and HLA in healthy donors. Trimming pared 5 bases from V and 3 bases from J, leaving 15 bases between. Germline loops: CDR1 SGHAT, CDR2 FQDESV (reference sequence). The CDR3 has 15 amino acids. The protocol was immunoSEQ multiplex PCR, while the TCRdb copy is restricted to in-frame clones and leaves out a portion. Of roughly 120,000 clones listed, 75% to 90% were seen once; the top ten hold about 4.4%. This clone was seen once. The sequenced sample consisted of PBMCs. This chain uses TRBV11-1 with TRBJ2-3; D is perhaps TRBD2 (5 bases). The receptor was isolated from a man between 18 and 35 years old in good health and CMV-seropositive. This CDR3 is CASSPSGGPTDTQYF. CDR3 DNA: TGTGCCAGCAGCCCCTCTGGAGGTCCTACAGATACGCAGTATTTT.